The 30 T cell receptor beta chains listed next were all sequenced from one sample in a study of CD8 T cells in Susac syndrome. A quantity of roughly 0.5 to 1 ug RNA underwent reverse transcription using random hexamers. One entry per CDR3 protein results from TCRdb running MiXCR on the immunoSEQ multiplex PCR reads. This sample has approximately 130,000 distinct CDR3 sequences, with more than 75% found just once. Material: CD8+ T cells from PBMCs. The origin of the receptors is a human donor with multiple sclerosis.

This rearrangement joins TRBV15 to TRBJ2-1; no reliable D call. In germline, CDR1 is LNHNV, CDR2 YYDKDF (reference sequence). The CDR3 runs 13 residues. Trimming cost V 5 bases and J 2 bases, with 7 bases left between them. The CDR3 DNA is TGTGCCACCAGCGGGCTGGCCTACAATGAGCAGTTCTTC. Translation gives CATSGLAYNEQFF. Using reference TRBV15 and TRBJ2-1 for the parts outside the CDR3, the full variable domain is DAMVIQNPRYQVTQFGKPVTLSCSQTLNHNVMYWYQQKSSQAPKLLFHYYDKDFNNEADTPDNFQSRRPNTSFCFLDIRSPGLGDTAMYLCATSGLAYNEQFFGPGTRLTVL.

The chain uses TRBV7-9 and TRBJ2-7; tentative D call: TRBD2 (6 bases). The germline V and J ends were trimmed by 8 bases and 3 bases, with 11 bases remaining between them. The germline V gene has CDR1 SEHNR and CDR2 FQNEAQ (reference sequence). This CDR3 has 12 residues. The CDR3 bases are TGTGCCAGCCGACGGGGGAACTACGAGCAGTACTTC. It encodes CASRRGNYEQYF.

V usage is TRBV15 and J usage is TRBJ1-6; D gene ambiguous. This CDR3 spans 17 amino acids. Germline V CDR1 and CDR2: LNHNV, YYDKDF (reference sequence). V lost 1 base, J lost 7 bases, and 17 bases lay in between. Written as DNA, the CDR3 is TGTGCCACCAGCAGAGCCTCCCCTACTACCTTCAATTCACCCCTCCACTTT. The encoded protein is CATSRASPTTFNSPLHF. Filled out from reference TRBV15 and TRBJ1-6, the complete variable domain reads DAMVIQNPRYQVTQFGKPVTLSCSQTLNHNVMYWYQQKSSQAPKLLFHYYDKDFNNEADTPDNFQSRRPNTSFCFLDIRSPGLGDTAMYLCATSRASPTTFNSPLHFGNGTRLTVT.

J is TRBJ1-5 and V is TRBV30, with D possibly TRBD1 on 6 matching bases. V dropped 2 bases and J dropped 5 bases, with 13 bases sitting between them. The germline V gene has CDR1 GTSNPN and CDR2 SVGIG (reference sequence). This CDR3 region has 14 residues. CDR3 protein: CAWSLGQSYQPQHF. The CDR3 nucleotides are TGTGCCTGGAGTTTAGGACAGTCTTATCAGCCCCAGCATTTT.

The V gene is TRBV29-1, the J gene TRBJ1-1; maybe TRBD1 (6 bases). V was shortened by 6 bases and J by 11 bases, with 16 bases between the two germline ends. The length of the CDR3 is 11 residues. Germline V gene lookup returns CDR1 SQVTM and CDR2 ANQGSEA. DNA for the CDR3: TGCAGCGTATTACAGGGTTTTGGGGCTTTCTTT. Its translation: CSVLQGFGAFF.

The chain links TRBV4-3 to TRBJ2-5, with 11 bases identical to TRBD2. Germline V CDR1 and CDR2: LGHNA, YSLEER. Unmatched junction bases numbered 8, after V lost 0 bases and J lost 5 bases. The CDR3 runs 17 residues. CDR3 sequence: CASSQDPETSGMETQYF. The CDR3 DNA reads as TGCGCCAGCAGCCAAGATCCCGAGACTAGCGGGATGGAGACCCAGTACTTC.

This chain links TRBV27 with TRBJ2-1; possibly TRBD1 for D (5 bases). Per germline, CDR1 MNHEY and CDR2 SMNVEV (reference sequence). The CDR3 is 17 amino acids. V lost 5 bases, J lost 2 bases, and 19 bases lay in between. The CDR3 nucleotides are TGTGCCAGCAGTCCCGCTGTGATGCAGGGCCCCTACAATGAGCAGTTCTTC. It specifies CASSPAVMQGPYNEQFF.

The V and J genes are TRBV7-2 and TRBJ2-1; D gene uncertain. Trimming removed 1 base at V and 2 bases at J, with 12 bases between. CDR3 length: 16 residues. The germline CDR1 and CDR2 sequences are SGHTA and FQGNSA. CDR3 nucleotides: TGTGCCAGCAGCTTAGAAGTAGCTCCCGCCTACAATGAGCAGTTCTTC. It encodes CASSLEVAPAYNEQFF.

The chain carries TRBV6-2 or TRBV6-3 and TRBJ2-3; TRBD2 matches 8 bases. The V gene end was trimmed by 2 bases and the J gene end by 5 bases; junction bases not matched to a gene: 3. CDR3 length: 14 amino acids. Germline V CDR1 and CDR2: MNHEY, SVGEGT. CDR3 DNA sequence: TGTGCCAGCAGTTACGTCCTAGCGGGAGATACGCAGTATTTT. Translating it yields CASSYVLAGDTQYF.

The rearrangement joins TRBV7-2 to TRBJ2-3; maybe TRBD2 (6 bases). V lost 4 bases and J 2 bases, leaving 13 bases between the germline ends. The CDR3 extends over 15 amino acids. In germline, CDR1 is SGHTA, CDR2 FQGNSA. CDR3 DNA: TGTGCCAGCAGCTATTGGACTACCCACACAGATACGCAGTATTTT. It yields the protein CASSYWTTHTDTQYF.

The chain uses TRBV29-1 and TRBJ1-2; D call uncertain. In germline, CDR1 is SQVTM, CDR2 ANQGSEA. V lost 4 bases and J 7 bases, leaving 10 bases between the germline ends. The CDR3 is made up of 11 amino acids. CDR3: CSVGDTGGYTF. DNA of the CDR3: TGCAGCGTTGGTGACACGGGTGGCTACACCTTC.

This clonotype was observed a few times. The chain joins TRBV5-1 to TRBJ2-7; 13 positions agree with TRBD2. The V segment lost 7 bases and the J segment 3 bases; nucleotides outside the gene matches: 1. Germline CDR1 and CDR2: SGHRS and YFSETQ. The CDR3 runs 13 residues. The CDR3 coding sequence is TGCGCCAGCCGACTAGCGGGAGGCTACGAGCAGTACTTC. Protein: CASRLAGGYEQYF.

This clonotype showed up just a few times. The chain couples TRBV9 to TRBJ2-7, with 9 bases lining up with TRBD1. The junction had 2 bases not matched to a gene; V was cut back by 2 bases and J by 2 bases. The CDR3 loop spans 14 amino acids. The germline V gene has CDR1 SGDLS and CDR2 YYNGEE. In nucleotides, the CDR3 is TGTGCCAGCAGCGTGGGGACAGGGACCTACGAGCAGTACTTC. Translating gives CASSVGTGTYEQYF.

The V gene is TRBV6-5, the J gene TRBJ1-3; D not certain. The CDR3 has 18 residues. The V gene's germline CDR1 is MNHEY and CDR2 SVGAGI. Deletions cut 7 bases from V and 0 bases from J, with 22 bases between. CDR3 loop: CASIPRAGGLVSGNTIYF. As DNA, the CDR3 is TGTGCCAGCATTCCCCGAGCCGGCGGTCTTGTCTCTGGAAACACCATATATTTT.

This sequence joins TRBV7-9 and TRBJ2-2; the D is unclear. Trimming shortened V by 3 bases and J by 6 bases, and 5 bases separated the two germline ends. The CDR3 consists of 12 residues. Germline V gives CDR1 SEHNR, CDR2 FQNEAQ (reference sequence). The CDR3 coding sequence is TGTGCCAGCAGCTTCGTACCCGGGGAGCTGTTTTTT. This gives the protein CASSFVPGELFF.

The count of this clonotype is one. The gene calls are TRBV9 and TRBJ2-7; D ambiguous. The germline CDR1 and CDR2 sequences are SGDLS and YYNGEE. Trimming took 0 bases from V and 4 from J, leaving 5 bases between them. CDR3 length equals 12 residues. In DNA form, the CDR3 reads TGTGCCAGCAGCGTAGATGAGTACGAGCAGTACTTC. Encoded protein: CASSVDEYEQYF.

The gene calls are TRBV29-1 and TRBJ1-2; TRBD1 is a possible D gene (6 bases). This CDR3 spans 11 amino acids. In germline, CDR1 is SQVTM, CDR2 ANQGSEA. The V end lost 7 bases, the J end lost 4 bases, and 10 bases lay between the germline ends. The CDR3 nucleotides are TGCAGCGGATGGACAGCCTATGGCTACACCTTC. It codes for CSGWTAYGYTF.

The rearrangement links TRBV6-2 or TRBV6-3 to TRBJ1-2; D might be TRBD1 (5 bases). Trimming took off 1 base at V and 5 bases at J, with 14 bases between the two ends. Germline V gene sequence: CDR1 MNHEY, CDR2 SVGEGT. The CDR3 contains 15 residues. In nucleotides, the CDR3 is TGTGCCAGCAGTTACTTTGGCGGGGGAGAGTATGGCTACACCTTC. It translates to CASSYFGGGEYGYTF.

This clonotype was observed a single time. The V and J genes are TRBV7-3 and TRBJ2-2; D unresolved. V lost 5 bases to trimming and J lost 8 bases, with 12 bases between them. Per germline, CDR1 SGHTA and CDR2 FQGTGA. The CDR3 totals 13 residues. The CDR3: CASSHFKGGELFF. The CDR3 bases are TGTGCCAGCAGCCACTTCAAGGGAGGGGAGCTGTTTTTT.

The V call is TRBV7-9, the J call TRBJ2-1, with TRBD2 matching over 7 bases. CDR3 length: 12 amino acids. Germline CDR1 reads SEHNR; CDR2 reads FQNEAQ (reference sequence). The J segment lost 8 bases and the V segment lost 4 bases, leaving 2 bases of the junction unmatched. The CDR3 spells CASSWGGDEQFF. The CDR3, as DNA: TGTGCCAGCAGCTGGGGGGGAGATGAGCAGTTCTTC.

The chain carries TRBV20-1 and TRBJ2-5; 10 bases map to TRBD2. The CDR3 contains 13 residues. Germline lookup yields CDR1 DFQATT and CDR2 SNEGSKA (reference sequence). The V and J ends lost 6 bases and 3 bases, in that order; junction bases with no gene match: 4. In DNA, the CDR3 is TGCAGTGCCGGGACTAGCGATGAAGAGACCCAGTACTTC. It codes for CSAGTSDEETQYF.

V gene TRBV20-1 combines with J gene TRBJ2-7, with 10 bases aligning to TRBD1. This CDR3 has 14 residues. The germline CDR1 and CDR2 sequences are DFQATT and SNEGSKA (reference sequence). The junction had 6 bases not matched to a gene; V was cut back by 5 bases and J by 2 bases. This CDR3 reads CSAVQTGGPYEQYF. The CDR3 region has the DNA TGCAGTGCTGTCCAGACAGGGGGCCCCTACGAGCAGTACTTC.

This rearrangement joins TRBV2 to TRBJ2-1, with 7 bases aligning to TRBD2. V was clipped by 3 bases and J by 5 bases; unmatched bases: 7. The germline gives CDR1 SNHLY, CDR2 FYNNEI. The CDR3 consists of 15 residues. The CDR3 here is CASSDFIGTNNEQFF. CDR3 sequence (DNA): TGTGCCAGCAGTGATTTTATCGGGACTAACAATGAGCAGTTCTTC.

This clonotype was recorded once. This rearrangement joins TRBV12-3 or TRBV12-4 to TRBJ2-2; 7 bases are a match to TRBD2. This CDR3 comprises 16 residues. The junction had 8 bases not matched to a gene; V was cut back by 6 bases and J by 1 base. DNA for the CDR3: TGTGCCAGCAGACACCAACCTAGCGGGAACACCGGGGAGCTGTTTTTT. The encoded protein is CASRHQPSGNTGELFF.

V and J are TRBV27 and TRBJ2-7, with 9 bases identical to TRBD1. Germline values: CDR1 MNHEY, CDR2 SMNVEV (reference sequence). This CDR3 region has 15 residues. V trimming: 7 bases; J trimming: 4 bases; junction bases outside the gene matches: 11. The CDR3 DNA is TGTGCCAGCAAACCTACAGGGGGCGCGGTTTACGAGCAGTACTTC. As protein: CASKPTGGAVYEQYF.

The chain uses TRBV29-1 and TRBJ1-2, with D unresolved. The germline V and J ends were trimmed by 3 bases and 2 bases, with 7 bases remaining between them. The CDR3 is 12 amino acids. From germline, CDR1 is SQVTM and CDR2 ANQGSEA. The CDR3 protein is CSVEAENYGYTF. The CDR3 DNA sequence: TGCAGCGTTGAGGCAGAGAACTATGGCTACACCTTC.

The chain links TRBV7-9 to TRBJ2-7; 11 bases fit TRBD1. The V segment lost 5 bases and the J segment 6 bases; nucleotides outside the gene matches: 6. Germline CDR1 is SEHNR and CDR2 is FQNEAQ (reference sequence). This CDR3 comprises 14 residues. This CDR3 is CASSPGQGAAEQYF. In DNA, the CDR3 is TGTGCCAGCAGCCCAGGACAGGGGGCGGCCGAGCAGTACTTC.

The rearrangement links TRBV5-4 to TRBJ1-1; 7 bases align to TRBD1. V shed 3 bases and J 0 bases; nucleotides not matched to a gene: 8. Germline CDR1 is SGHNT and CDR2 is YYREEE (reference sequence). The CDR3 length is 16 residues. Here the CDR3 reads CASSSPPGQMNTEAFF. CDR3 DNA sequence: TGTGCCAGCAGCTCCCCGCCGGGACAGATGAACACTGAAGCTTTCTTT.

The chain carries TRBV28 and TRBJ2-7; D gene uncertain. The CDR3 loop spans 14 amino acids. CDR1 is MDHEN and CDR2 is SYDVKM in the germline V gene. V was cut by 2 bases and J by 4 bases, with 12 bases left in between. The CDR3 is CASSLVGSRYEQYF. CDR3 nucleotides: TGTGCCAGCAGTTTAGTCGGTAGCCGTTACGAGCAGTACTTC.

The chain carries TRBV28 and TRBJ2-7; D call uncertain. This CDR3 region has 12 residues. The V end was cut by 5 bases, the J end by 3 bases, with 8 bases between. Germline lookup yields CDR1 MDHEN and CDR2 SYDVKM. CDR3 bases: TGTGCCAGCAGTCCGATAAGCTACGAGCAGTACTTC. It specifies CASSPISYEQYF.